This T cell receptor beta chain was documented in a study of molecular identifiers for immune sequencing clone quantification. Of note for this clonotype: This may come from a read error, since a much larger clone is one base off.

This CDR3 has 13 amino acids. The germline V gene has CDR1 SEHNR and CDR2 FQNEAQ (reference sequence). Trimming stripped 5 bases from V and 5 bases from J, with 10 bases between. Naive CD8 T cells underwent sorting with the CD8+CD4-CCR7+CD45RA+ definition. TCRdb called the PCR reads again in MiXCR, with one record for every CDR3 protein. The sample yields some 100,000 distinct CDR3 sequences, about 35% seen once. The sequenced material came from naive CD8+ T cells from blood, with Jurkat cell RNA spiked in. Subset in this sample: FACS-sorted CD8+CD4-CCR7+CD45RA+ naive T cells. The rearrangement joins TRBV7-9 to TRBJ2-4, with no clear D. The sequence was obtained from a human donor in good health. Some libraries in this study had Jurkat cell RNA spiked in. The CDR3 DNA follows: TGTGCCAGCAGCCCTACAAACGAAAACATTCAGTACTTC. Translating it yields CASSPTNENIQYF.